This TCR beta chain was identified in a study of blood T cell repertoires in COVID-19. Study information: Researchers got acute and convalescent COVID-19 samples from the United States, Italy and Spain. Nucleic acid was either cDNA or gDNA, and it came from T cells, B-cell-depleted T cells, or PBMCs.

Trimming stripped 0 bases from V and 4 bases from J, with 15 bases between. The CDR3 runs to 16 residues. Germline values: CDR1 MGHRA, CDR2 YSYEKL. The sample holds many counts of this clone. Original analysis: The assay estimated nucleated cells by amplifying reference gene primers. Profiling relied on immunoSEQ multiplex PCR, and the TCRdb table lists in-frame clones only, not all of them. That table supplies the V and J calls and clone size; D and trimming were determined from the DNA. The sample has around 130,000 clones; roughly four fifths are singletons. Source material: peripheral blood. This clonotype was obtained from a human donor in a cohort sampled during active COVID-19. The V call is TRBV4-1, the J call TRBJ1-2, with a weak D call TRBD1 (5 bases). DNA for the CDR3: TGCGCCAGCAGCCAAGACGGAGGGGCGCGGACCTATGGCTACACCTTC. It codes for CASSQDGGARTYGYTF.